Described below is a single TCR beta chain sequence and its context. Its antigen is undetermined. The V and J ends lost 8 bases and 5 bases respectively, with 18 bases between them. The CDR3 has 15 amino acids. The germline V gene encodes CDR1 MNHEY and CDR2 SVGAGI. Division of CD4+ cells produced a CD45RA+ naive subset and a CD45RA-negative memory subset. Assay: immunoSEQ multiplex PCR; the TCRdb copy retains only in-frame clones and omits some. Of about 1 million clones in the sample, about 80% were seen once. The data were taken from a study of shared clonotypes between healthy human individuals. Study results and limitations: All-four-donor shared clonotypes had higher generation probabilities than non-shared clonotypes did. Richness estimates generally favored naive over memory subsets. Although depth was large, rarefaction showed that sequencing of the sorted subsets was incomplete.

This sequence originates from a man between 18 and 35 years old in good health. The chain employs TRBV6-5 and TRBJ1-4; the D gene is possibly TRBD1 (6 bases). The sample was memory CD4+ T cells sorted from blood. Subset indicated: CD45RA-negative fraction. For the CDR3, the DNA is TGTGCCAGCCAGGGATCGGACAGTCGAAATGAAAAACTGTTTTTT. As protein: CASQGSDSRNEKLFF.